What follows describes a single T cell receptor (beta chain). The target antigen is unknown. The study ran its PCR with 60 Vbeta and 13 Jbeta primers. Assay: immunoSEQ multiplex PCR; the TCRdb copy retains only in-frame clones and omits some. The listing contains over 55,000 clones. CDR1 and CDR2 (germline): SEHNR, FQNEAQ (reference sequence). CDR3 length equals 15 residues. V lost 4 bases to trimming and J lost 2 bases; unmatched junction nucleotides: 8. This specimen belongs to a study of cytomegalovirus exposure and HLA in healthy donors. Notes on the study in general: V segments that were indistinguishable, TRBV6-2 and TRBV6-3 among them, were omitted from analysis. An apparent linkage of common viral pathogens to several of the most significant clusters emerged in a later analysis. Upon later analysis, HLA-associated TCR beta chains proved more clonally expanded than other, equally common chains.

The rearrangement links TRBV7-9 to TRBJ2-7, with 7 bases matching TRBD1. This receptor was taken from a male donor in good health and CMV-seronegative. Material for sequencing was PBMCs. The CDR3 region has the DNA TGTGCCAGCAGCTCCCCCCGAGGGGGCGCCTACGAGCAGTACTTC. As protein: CASSSPRGGAYEQYF.